Here is one TCR beta chain with its context. Its antigen remains unidentified. The data stem from a study of T cells after yellow fever vaccination. Via MiXCR, TCRdb re-called the 5' RACE reads, giving one row per CDR3 protein. The table lists 340,000 or so distinct CDR3 sequences, 9.5% to 15% of them singletons. General observations from the study: Although most clonotypes did not, a small share appeared in both CD4 and CD8 compartments.

The sample in question was CD4+ T cells sorted from PBMCs, obtained 15 days after the yellow fever booster vaccination. The origin of this receptor is a man aged 18 to 29 who received the YFV17D yellow fever vaccine.

CDR3 DNA: TGTGCCAGCAGTGTAGGGACAGGCTACTACGAGCAGTACTTC. As protein: CASSVGTGYYEQYF. The chain carries TRBV2 and TRBJ2-7, with 8 bases that match TRBD1. Germline V lookup: CDR1 SNHLY, CDR2 FYNNEI. Trimming removed 4 bases from V and 3 bases from J; junction bases left unmatched: 5. The CDR3 loop spans 14 amino acids. The complete variable domain, with remaining parts taken from reference TRBV2 and TRBJ2-7, reads EPEVTQTPSHQVTQMGQEVILRCVPISNHLYFYWYRQILGQKVEFLVSFYNNEISEKSEIFDDQFSVERPDGSNFTLKIRSTKLEDSAMYFCASSVGTGYYEQYFGPGTRLTVT.